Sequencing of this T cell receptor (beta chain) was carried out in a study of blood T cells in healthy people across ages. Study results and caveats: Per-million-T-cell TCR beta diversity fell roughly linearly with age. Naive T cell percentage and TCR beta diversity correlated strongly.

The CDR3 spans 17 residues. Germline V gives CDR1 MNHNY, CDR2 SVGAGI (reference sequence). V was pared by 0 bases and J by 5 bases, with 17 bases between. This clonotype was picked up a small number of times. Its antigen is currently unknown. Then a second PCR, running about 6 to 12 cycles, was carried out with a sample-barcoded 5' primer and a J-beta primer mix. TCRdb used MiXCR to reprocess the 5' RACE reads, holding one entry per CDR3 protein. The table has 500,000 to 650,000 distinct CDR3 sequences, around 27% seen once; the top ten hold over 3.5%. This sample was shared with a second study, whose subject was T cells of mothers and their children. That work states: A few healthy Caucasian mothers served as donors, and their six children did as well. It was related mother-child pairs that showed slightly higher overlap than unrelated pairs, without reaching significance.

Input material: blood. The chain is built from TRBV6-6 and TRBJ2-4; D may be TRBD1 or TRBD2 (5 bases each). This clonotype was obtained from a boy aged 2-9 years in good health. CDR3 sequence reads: CASSYSRQGDRQNIQYF. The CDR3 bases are TGTGCCAGCAGTTACTCGAGGCAGGGAGACCGCCAAAACATTCAGTACTTC.